Below are 22 T cell receptor beta chains sequenced from a single sample in a study of CD8 T cells in ankylosing spondylitis. Findings of the study overall: Within ankylosing spondylitis blood, a TCR beta motif made up of several highly homologous variants appeared to be characteristic.

MiXCR, applied by TCRdb to the 5' RACE reads, yields one record per CDR3 protein. The table lists more than 650,000 distinct CDR3 sequences, approximately 12% of them singletons. For these receptors, no antigen is known. The sequenced sample consisted of blood, either unsorted or a sorted T cell fraction (not recorded which). The source is a male donor with ankylosing spondylitis.

The CDR3 loop reads CSALGQSYGYTF. The CDR3 coding sequence is TGCAGTGCCCTAGGACAAAGCTATGGCTACACCTTC. The chain couples TRBV20-1 to TRBJ1-2, with D perhaps matching TRBD1 (5 bases). V was trimmed by 6 bases and J by 4 bases, leaving 12 bases between them. Germline CDR1 is DFQATT and CDR2 is SNEGSKA (reference sequence). This CDR3 is built from 12 residues.

A few counts support this clonotype. This chain connects TRBV20-1 to TRBJ2-7; unclear D gene. Trimming cost V 8 bases and J 0 bases, with 20 bases left between them. The CDR3 is 15 residues long. In germline, CDR1 is DFQATT, CDR2 SNEGSKA (reference sequence). The DNA for the CDR3 is TGCAGTTCTAAGGTCGGGCCATCCCCCTCCTACGAGCAGTACTTC. Its translation is CSSKVGPSPSYEQYF.

This clonotype was counted a few times. The rearrangement joins TRBV5-1 to TRBJ2-7; either TRBD1 or TRBD2 may supply D (6 bases each). V lost 4 bases and J lost 6, with 26 bases in between. This CDR3 spans 17 amino acids. Germline-derived CDR1 and CDR2 are SGHRS and YFSETQ. In DNA, the CDR3 is TGCGCCAGCAGCCCGCGGGACACCCGTACCAGGGGAGGCGAGCAGTACTTC. Protein: CASSPRDTRTRGGEQYF.

This clonotype was seen at least ten times. The rearrangement links TRBV7-2 to TRBJ2-5; D uncertain. Germline loops: CDR1 SGHTA, CDR2 FQGNSA. The CDR3 spans 13 residues. The V end lost 5 bases, the J end lost 5 bases, and 12 bases lay between the germline ends. The CDR3 bases are TGTGCCAGCAGCCTTAGACTCTGGGAGACCCAGTACTTC. This codes for CASSLRLWETQYF.

This chain connects TRBV20-1 to TRBJ2-7; D remains unclear. Germline-derived CDR1 and CDR2 are DFQATT and SNEGSKA (reference sequence). The CDR3 has 11 residues. V was clipped by 2 bases and J by 6 bases, with 8 bases between them. CDR3 nucleotide sequence: TGCAGTGCTAGAAGGCTTAGCGAGCAGTACTTC. Amino acids: CSARRLSEQYF.

V usage is TRBV27 and J usage is TRBJ2-2; D may match TRBD1 or TRBD2 (5 bases each). There are 11 residues in the CDR3. Germline values: CDR1 MNHEY, CDR2 SMNVEV (reference sequence). Trimming left V 10 bases short and J 7 bases short, with 10 bases between. The CDR3 DNA sequence: TGTGCCACCCGGGGCATCGGGGAGCTGTTTTTT. Its translation: CATRGIGELFF.

A few counts support this clonotype. This chain connects TRBV27 to TRBJ2-7; 8 nucleotides align to TRBD2. J lost 0 bases, V lost 3 bases, and 7 bases had no gene match. The germline CDR1 and CDR2 sequences are MNHEY and SMNVEV (reference sequence). The CDR3 is 16 residues long. The CDR3 protein is CASSFRLAGRSYEQYF. The CDR3 DNA is TGTGCCAGCAGTTTCAGGCTAGCGGGCCGCTCCTACGAGCAGTACTTC.

This clonotype was counted only a few times. This chain connects TRBV11-3 to TRBJ2-5; D is uncertain. Germline CDR1 reads SGHNT; CDR2 reads YENEEA. Trimming stripped 4 bases from V and 5 bases from J, with 11 bases between. This CDR3 region has 13 residues. The CDR3 DNA follows: TGTGCCAGCAGCTGGGCGGTAGGGGAGACCCAGTACTTC. Translating gives CASSWAVGETQYF. Full variable domain (rest looked up from reference TRBV11-3 and TRBJ2-5): EAGVVQSPRYKIIEKKQPVAFWCNPISGHNTLYWYLQNLGQGPELLIRYENEEAVDDSQLPKDRFSAERLKGVDSTLKIQPAELGDSAVYLCASSWAVGETQYFGPGTRLLVL.

This clonotype occurred many times. CDR3 nucleotides: TGCGCCAGCTCAAGGACTGGAAACACCATATATTTT. It encodes CASSRTGNTIYF. The rearrangement joins TRBV5-1 to TRBJ1-3; no reliable D call. V gave up 7 bases and J gave up 2 bases, with 7 bases separating them. CDR3 size: 12 residues. The germline V gene encodes CDR1 SGHRS and CDR2 YFSETQ.

This clonotype came up a few times. The rearrangement links TRBV6-5 to TRBJ1-1, with unresolved D. The CDR3 has 17 residues. The ends were cut back, 0 bases at V and 4 bases at J, with 18 bases in the middle. CDR1 and CDR2 from the germline V gene are MNHEY and SVGAGI. CDR3 amino acids: CASSYSGVLVPSTEAFF. CDR3 DNA: TGTGCCAGCAGTTACTCTGGCGTCCTCGTTCCCTCCACTGAAGCTTTCTTT.

The V call is TRBV7-2, the J call TRBJ2-7, with a tentative D call TRBD2 (6 bases). The CDR3 length is 16 residues. Per germline, CDR1 SGHTA and CDR2 FQGNSA. V was shortened by 5 bases and J by 3 bases, with 20 bases between the two germline ends. CDR3 sequence (DNA): TGTGCCAGCAGCCTGCTCCCTGCGGGACGAAGCTACGAGCAGTACTTC. It codes for CASSLLPAGRSYEQYF. The full variable domain, its missing parts supplied by reference TRBV7-2 and TRBJ2-7, is GAGVSQSPSNKVTEKGKDVELRCDPISGHTALYWYRQSLGQGLEFLIYFQGNSAPDKSGLPSDRFSAERTGGSVSTLTIQRTQQEDSAVYLCASSLLPAGRSYEQYFGPGTRLTVT.

This clonotype came up a few times. The rearrangement links TRBV20-1 to TRBJ2-5, with D perhaps TRBD1 or TRBD2 (5 bases each). The V and J ends lost 0 bases and 4 bases respectively, with 18 bases between them. The CDR3 is 16 amino acids. Germline CDR1 and CDR2: DFQATT and SNEGSKA (reference sequence). The DNA of the CDR3 is TGCAGTGCTAGAGACCCTACCGGGACCTCACCAGAGACCCAGTACTTC. The encoded protein is CSARDPTGTSPETQYF.

The J gene is TRBJ2-2, the V gene TRBV5-1; 7 bases match TRBD2. Losses at the gene ends were 7 bases for V and 4 bases for J; bases not matched to a gene: 10. Germline CDR1 SGHRS, CDR2 YFSETQ. This CDR3 has 15 amino acids. The CDR3 region is CASFPGLAVTGELFF. CDR3 nucleotides: TGCGCCAGCTTCCCGGGGCTAGCGGTCACCGGGGAGCTGTTTTTT. The complete variable domain, with remaining parts taken from reference TRBV5-1 and TRBJ2-2, reads KAGVTQTPRYLIKTRGQQVTLSCSPISGHRSVSWYQQTPGQGLQFLFEYFSETQRNKGNFPGRFSGRQFSNSRSEMNVSTLELGDSALYLCASFPGLAVTGELFFGEGSRLTVL.

The rearrangement links TRBV28 to TRBJ2-3, with 8 bases lining up with TRBD1. Per germline, CDR1 MDHEN and CDR2 SYDVKM. The CDR3 sequence is 15 residues long. Trimming at V came to 4 bases and at J to 4 bases, leaving 7 bases not matched to a gene. The CDR3: CASSSSTGVADTQYF. The CDR3 nucleotides are TGTGCCAGCAGTTCCTCGACAGGGGTGGCAGATACGCAGTATTTT.

The rearrangement links TRBV7-9 to TRBJ1-2; D is unresolved. This CDR3 has 12 residues. Germline-derived CDR1 and CDR2 are SEHNR and FQNEAQ (reference sequence). The germline V and J ends were trimmed by 2 bases and 5 bases, with 6 bases remaining between them. CDR3 sequence reads: CASSLLPYGYTF. The CDR3 DNA reads as TGTGCCAGCAGCTTACTGCCTTATGGCTACACCTTC.

This clonotype was found many times. This chain joins TRBV3-1 and TRBJ1-3; unclear D gene. V was cut by 3 bases and J by 0 bases, with 6 bases left in between. From germline, CDR1 is LGHDT and CDR2 YNNKEL (reference sequence). CDR3 size: 14 residues. The CDR3 sequence is CASSQRNSGNTIYF. CDR3 DNA: TGTGCCAGCAGCCAGAGGAACTCTGGAAACACCATATATTTT.

A few counts support this clonotype. The rearrangement uses TRBV9 and TRBJ2-7; TRBD1 aligns across 12 bases. Germline CDR1 is SGDLS and CDR2 is YYNGEE. This CDR3 has 15 amino acids. After removal of 2 bases from V and 8 bases from J, the junction contained 8 bases not matched to a gene. The CDR3 protein is CASSVAGTGGSKQYF. CDR3 nucleotides: TGTGCCAGCAGCGTGGCCGGGACAGGGGGCAGCAAGCAGTACTTC. Full variable domain (remainder filled in from reference TRBV9 and TRBJ2-7): DSGVTQTPKHLITATGQRVTLRCSPRSGDLSVYWYQQSLDQGLQFLIQYYNGEERAKGNILERFSAQQFPDLHSELNLSSLELGDSALYFCASSVAGTGGSKQYFGPGTRLTVT.

This clonotype was counted ten times or more. The rearrangement uses TRBV6-1 and TRBJ1-6; 7 bases align to TRBD1. V lost 5 bases, J lost 5 bases, and 3 bases stayed unmatched. Germline loops: CDR1 MNHNS, CDR2 SASEGT. The CDR3 totals 14 residues. The CDR3 DNA reads TGTGCCAGCAGTCGGGACAGACATAATTCACCCCTCCACTTT. Residues: CASSRDRHNSPLHF.

In its sample, this clonotype was seen a few times. V is TRBV28 and J is TRBJ2-7; tentatively, D is TRBD2 (5 bases). The length of the CDR3 is 12 residues. CDR1 and CDR2 from the germline V gene are MDHEN and SYDVKM. V was pared by 6 bases and J by 6 bases, with 12 bases between. The CDR3: CASRSGRFEQYF. The CDR3 DNA reads as TGTGCCAGCAGGAGCGGACGGTTCGAGCAGTACTTC.

The chain uses TRBV7-9 and TRBJ1-4; D might be TRBD1 (6 bases). The CDR3 covers 15 residues. CDR1 is SEHNR and CDR2 is FQNEAQ in the germline V gene (reference sequence). Trimming pared 6 bases from V and 4 bases from J, leaving 15 bases between. CDR3 sequence reads: CASSPGQRSNEKLFF. CDR3 DNA sequence: TGTGCCAGCAGTCCAGGACAGCGAAGTAATGAAAAACTGTTTTTT.

The V call is TRBV4-3, the J call TRBJ2-1, with D unclear. The CDR3 consists of 15 residues. Trimming stripped 0 bases from V and 4 bases from J, with 10 bases between. The V gene's germline CDR1 is LGHNA and CDR2 YSLEER. The CDR3 bases are TGCGCCAGCAGCCAAGATCGGTTCACTTACAATGAGCAGTTCTTC. Translating gives CASSQDRFTYNEQFF.

This chain connects TRBV5-1 to TRBJ2-1; 14 bases agree with TRBD2. With V trimmed by 4 bases and J by 7 bases, 4 bases remained unmatched. The germline gives CDR1 SGHRS, CDR2 YFSETQ. This CDR3 is built from 15 residues. This CDR3 reads CASSPTSGGGNEQFF. The DNA of the CDR3 is TGCGCCAGCAGCCCGACTAGCGGGGGGGGGAATGAGCAGTTCTTC. Variable domain in full (rest from reference TRBV5-1 and TRBJ2-1): KAGVTQTPRYLIKTRGQQVTLSCSPISGHRSVSWYQQTPGQGLQFLFEYFSETQRNKGNFPGRFSGRQFSNSRSEMNVSTLELGDSALYLCASSPTSGGGNEQFFGPGTRLTVL.